The TCR beta chain under discussion was sequenced for a study of cytomegalovirus exposure and HLA in healthy donors. The CDR3 is 13 amino acids. V gave up 2 bases and J gave up 6 bases; unmatched junction bases: 5. Germline CDR1 is SGDLS and CDR2 is YYNGEE. This table comes from immunoSEQ multiplex PCR, and its TCRdb copy is limited to in-frame clones, with some not included. The table shows 65,000 to 75,000 clones, with approximately 94% occurring only once. This chain connects TRBV9 to TRBJ2-7, with 7 positions matching TRBD1. The sample taken for sequencing was PBMCs. The receptor was derived from a woman aged 18-35 years in good health and CMV-seropositive. CDR3 loop: CASSVDRVSEQYF. DNA of the CDR3: TGTGCCAGCAGCGTCGACAGGGTGAGCGAGCAGTACTTC.